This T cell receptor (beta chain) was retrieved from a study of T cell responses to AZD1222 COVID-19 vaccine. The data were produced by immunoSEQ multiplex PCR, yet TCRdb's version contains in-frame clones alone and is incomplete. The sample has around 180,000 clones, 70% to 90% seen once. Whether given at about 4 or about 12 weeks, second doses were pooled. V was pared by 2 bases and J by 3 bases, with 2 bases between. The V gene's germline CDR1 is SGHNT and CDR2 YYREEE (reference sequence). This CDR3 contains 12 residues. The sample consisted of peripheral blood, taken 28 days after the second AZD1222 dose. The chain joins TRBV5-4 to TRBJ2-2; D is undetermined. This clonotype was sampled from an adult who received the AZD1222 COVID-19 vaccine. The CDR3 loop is CASSFHTGELFF. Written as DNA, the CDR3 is TGTGCCAGCAGCTTCCACACCGGGGAGCTGTTTTTT.